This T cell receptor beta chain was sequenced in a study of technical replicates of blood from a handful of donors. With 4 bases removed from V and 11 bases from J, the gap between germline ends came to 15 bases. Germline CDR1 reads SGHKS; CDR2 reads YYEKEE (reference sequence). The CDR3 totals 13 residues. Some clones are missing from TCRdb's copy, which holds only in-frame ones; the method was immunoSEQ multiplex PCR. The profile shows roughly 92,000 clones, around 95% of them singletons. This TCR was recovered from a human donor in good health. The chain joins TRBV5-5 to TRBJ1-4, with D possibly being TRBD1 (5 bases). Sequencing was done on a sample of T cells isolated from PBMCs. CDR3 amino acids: CASSLGPGGKLFF. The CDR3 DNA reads TGTGCCAGCAGCCTGGGACCGGGAGGGAAACTGTTTTTT. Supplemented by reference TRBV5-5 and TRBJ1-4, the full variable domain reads DAGVTQSPTHLIKTRGQQVTLRCSPISGHKSVSWYQQVLGQGPQFIFQYYEKEERGRGNFPDRFSARQFPNYSSELNVNALLLGDSALYLCASSLGPGGKLFFGSGTQLSVL.